The clone carrying this TCR beta chain showed up just a few times. The antigen remains undetermined. A sample-barcoded 5' primer and a J-beta primer mix were used in a second PCR of roughly 7 to 12 cycles. TCRdb ran MiXCR on the 5' RACE reads and lists one entry per CDR3 protein. The data show hundreds of thousands of distinct CDR3 sequences, with 20% to 25% seen just once and 9% to 9.5% held by the top ten. This record belongs to a study of blood T cells in healthy people across ages. Notes on the study in general: A greater number of naive CD4+ cells and higher diversity distinguished long-lived donors from aged donors.

The CDR3 is made up of 15 amino acids. The V segment lost 5 bases and the J segment 7 bases; nucleotides outside the gene matches: 15. CDR1 and CDR2 from the germline V gene are SGHRS and YFSETQ. This same sample was also part of a study on T cells of mothers and their children. From that paper: Thymic selection molds TCR recombination output in much the same way for related pairs as for unrelated pairs.

The rearrangement joins TRBV5-1 to TRBJ2-7; 7 nucleotides match TRBD1. The specimen sequenced was blood. The receptor's source is a boy aged 10-17 years in good health. This CDR3 is CASSPQTGTMGEQYF. CDR3 nucleotides: TGCGCCAGCAGTCCGCAGACAGGGACGATGGGGGAGCAGTACTTC.